This T cell receptor beta chain was retrieved from a study of T cell responses to AZD1222 COVID-19 vaccine. Study results and limitations: Increases in Spike-specific TCR breadth and depth were seen after two AZD1222 doses.

This CDR3 is built from 14 residues. From germline, CDR1 is SNHLY and CDR2 FYNNEI. Trimming shortened V by 8 bases and J by 3 bases, and 17 bases separated the two germline ends. Only in-frame clones appear in the TCRdb table, and some are missing; sequencing was by immunoSEQ multiplex PCR. The sample includes about 120,000 clones, approximately 90% seen only once; the top ten take 3% to 4%. Details on this clone: Its specificity is not known.

The chain joins TRBV2 to TRBJ2-7; D unresolved. This specimen was peripheral blood, taken on day 0 of AZD1222 vaccination. The receptor's source is an adult in good health. The DNA of the CDR3 is TGTGCCAGCGGACCCCATGTGGGGTTCTACGAGCAGTACTTC. Protein product: CASGPHVGFYEQYF.